These T cell receptor beta chains were read from a single sample in a study of T cells in Graves' hyperthyroidism and ophthalmopathy. Each CDR3 protein is one row after TCRdb ran MiXCR on the multiplex PCR reads. The table records approximately 360,000 distinct CDR3 sequences, 20% to 25% of them present only once. Sequenced: blood. All receptors derive from a man aged 45-65 years with Graves' hyperthyroidism. Each CDR3 is given with its conserved first and last residue. Fields, in order: V gene, CDR3 length, D gene, clone size, J gene, CDR3 DNA, CDR3 protein. A D gene is named only where the DNA matches it firmly. Size is omitted from some rows. Given values are once, few, many or a class for expanded clones.

V gene: TRBV24-1
CDR3 length: 13
D gene: NA
clone size: NA
J gene: TRBJ2-3
CDR3 DNA: TGTGCCACCAGTGATTTTAGACCGGATACGCAGTATTTT
CDR3 protein: CATSDFRPDTQYF

V gene: TRBV20-1
CDR3 length: 13
D gene: TRBD1
clone size: few
J gene: TRBJ2-2
CDR3 DNA: TGCAGTGCTATACAGGGGGACACCGGGGAGCTGTTTTTT
CDR3 protein: CSAIQGDTGELFF

V gene: TRBV27
CDR3 length: 17
D gene: NA
clone size: NA
J gene: TRBJ2-7
CDR3 DNA: TGTGCCAGCAGCTTGGCCGCATTGGCGGGAAGTGGTTACGAGCAGTACTTC
CDR3 protein: CASSLAALAGSGYEQYF

V gene: TRBV9
CDR3 length: 17
D gene: TRBD2
clone size: NA
J gene: TRBJ2-1
CDR3 DNA: TGTGCCAGCAGCGGGGGGACTAGCGGGGAGGCCCACAATGAGCAGTTCTTC
CDR3 protein: CASSGGTSGEAHNEQFF

V gene: TRBV28
CDR3 length: 13
D gene: NA
clone size: many
J gene: TRBJ1-2
CDR3 DNA: TGTGCCAGCTGGGTCGGGGAGGGCTATGGCTACACCTTC
CDR3 protein: CASWVGEGYGYTF

V gene: TRBV6-1
CDR3 length: 17
D gene: TRBD1
clone size: NA
J gene: TRBJ1-5
CDR3 DNA: TGTGCCAGCAGTCCGGCCGGGACAGGGGATGGCAATCAGCCCCAGCATTTT
CDR3 protein: CASSPAGTGDGNQPQHF

V gene: TRBV12-3/TRBV12-4
CDR3 length: 14
D gene: NA
clone size: many
J gene: TRBJ2-3
CDR3 DNA: TGTGCCAGCAGTCCGGGGGCAGCTACAGATACGCAGTATTTT
CDR3 protein: CASSPGAATDTQYF

V gene: TRBV3-1
CDR3 length: 16
D gene: TRBD2
clone size: few
J gene: TRBJ2-5
CDR3 DNA: TGTGCCAGCAGCCAAGATTTCGGACTAGCGGAAGAGACCCAGTACTTC
CDR3 protein: CASSQDFGLAEETQYF

V gene: TRBV20-1
CDR3 length: 14
D gene: TRBD2
clone size: few
J gene: TRBJ2-7
CDR3 DNA: TGCAGTGCTAGATCGCCTAGCGGTGACTACGAGCAGTACTTC
CDR3 protein: CSARSPSGDYEQYF

V gene: TRBV6-1
CDR3 length: 17
D gene: TRBD2
clone size: NA
J gene: TRBJ2-1
CDR3 DNA: TGTGCCAGCAGGTCGACTAGCGGGAGGTCCTCCTACAATGAGCAGTTCTTC
CDR3 protein: CASRSTSGRSSYNEQFF

V gene: TRBV20-1
CDR3 length: 13
D gene: TRBD1
clone size: few
J gene: TRBJ1-5
CDR3 DNA: TGCAGTGCTGGAGGACAGGGGAATCAGCCCCAGCATTTT
CDR3 protein: CSAGGQGNQPQHF

V gene: TRBV11-3
CDR3 length: 13
D gene: NA
clone size: few
J gene: TRBJ1-6
CDR3 DNA: TGTGCCAGCAGCCAAGGGGGGGACTCACCCCTCCACTTT
CDR3 protein: CASSQGGDSPLHF

V gene: TRBV20-1
CDR3 length: 17
D gene: TRBD1
clone size: NA
J gene: TRBJ2-7
CDR3 DNA: TGCAGTGCTAGAGATCGATTGGTGGGACAGAACTCCTACGAGCAGTACTTC
CDR3 protein: CSARDRLVGQNSYEQYF

V gene: TRBV6-1
CDR3 length: 16
D gene: TRBD2
clone size: many
J gene: TRBJ2-3
CDR3 DNA: TGTGCCAGCAGATTGCTTAGCGGGAGTCAGGGAGATACGCAGTATTTT
CDR3 protein: CASRLLSGSQGDTQYF

V gene: TRBV9
CDR3 length: 13
D gene: NA
clone size: few
J gene: TRBJ2-1
CDR3 DNA: TGTGCCAGCAGCGTAGGGCTTCTCGATGAGCAGTTCTTC
CDR3 protein: CASSVGLLDEQFF

V gene: TRBV3-1
CDR3 length: 12
D gene: NA
clone size: many
J gene: TRBJ2-7
CDR3 DNA: TGTGCCAGCAGCCAACGCAGCTACGAGCAGTACTTC
CDR3 protein: CASSQRSYEQYF

V gene: TRBV27
CDR3 length: 16
D gene: TRBD1
clone size: NA
J gene: TRBJ1-2
CDR3 DNA: TGTGCCAGCAGTTCGGACTGGACAGGGGGCGTCTATGGCTACACCTTC
CDR3 protein: CASSSDWTGGVYGYTF

V gene: TRBV12-3/TRBV12-4
CDR3 length: 14
D gene: NA
clone size: few
J gene: TRBJ2-3
CDR3 DNA: TGTGCCAGCAGTTTAGGCGGGGCGTCAGATACGCAGTATTTT
CDR3 protein: CASSLGGASDTQYF

V gene: TRBV19
CDR3 length: 15
D gene: TRBD1
clone size: NA
J gene: TRBJ2-5
CDR3 DNA: TGTGCCAGTAGTATAGGGTCCAGGGGGCAAGAGACCCAGTACTTC
CDR3 protein: CASSIGSRGQETQYF

V gene: TRBV28
CDR3 length: 17
D gene: NA
clone size: NA
J gene: TRBJ1-2
CDR3 DNA: TGTGCCAGCAGTTTCTCTAGCCCCCTCCCGACTGAGTATGGCTACACCTTC
CDR3 protein: CASSFSSPLPTEYGYTF

V gene: TRBV12-3/TRBV12-4
CDR3 length: 13
D gene: NA
clone size: NA
J gene: TRBJ1-3
CDR3 DNA: TGTGCCAGCAGTTTCGCGGACGGAAACACCATATATTTT
CDR3 protein: CASSFADGNTIYF

V gene: TRBV19
CDR3 length: 18
D gene: TRBD2
clone size: NA
J gene: TRBJ2-3
CDR3 DNA: TGTGCCAGTAGTATAGAGCGGGAGGATTGGGGCAACACAGATACGCAGTATTTT
CDR3 protein: CASSIEREDWGNTDTQYF

V gene: TRBV15
CDR3 length: 14
D gene: NA
clone size: NA
J gene: TRBJ1-6
CDR3 DNA: TGTGCCACCAGCAGAGGACAGGCGGCTTCACCCCTCCACTTT
CDR3 protein: CATSRGQAASPLHF

V gene: TRBV9
CDR3 length: 14
D gene: TRBD1
clone size: NA
J gene: TRBJ2-7
CDR3 DNA: TGTGCCAGCAGCACCTCCGGGACAGGGGACGAGCAGTACTTC
CDR3 protein: CASSTSGTGDEQYF

V gene: TRBV20-1
CDR3 length: 15
D gene: NA
clone size: few
J gene: TRBJ1-2
CDR3 DNA: TGCAGTGCTAGAGATTGGAACAGCTCTAACTATGGCTACACCTTC
CDR3 protein: CSARDWNSSNYGYTF

V gene: TRBV19
CDR3 length: 15
D gene: NA
clone size: once
J gene: TRBJ2-1
CDR3 DNA: TGTGCCAGTAGTCGAGAGCGGACAGAGAACAATGAGCAGTTCTTC
CDR3 protein: CASSRERTENNEQFF

V gene: TRBV3-1
CDR3 length: 15
D gene: NA
clone size: NA
J gene: TRBJ1-1
CDR3 DNA: TGTGCCAGCAGCGTATCCCCAGGGGCGAACACTGAAGCTTTCTTT
CDR3 protein: CASSVSPGANTEAFF

V gene: TRBV20-1
CDR3 length: 16
D gene: TRBD2
clone size: NA
J gene: TRBJ2-1
CDR3 DNA: TGCAGTGCTAGCGACACCGGGACTAGAGCTTACAATGAGCAGTTCTTC
CDR3 protein: CSASDTGTRAYNEQFF

V gene: TRBV6-1
CDR3 length: 13
D gene: NA
clone size: NA
J gene: TRBJ2-3
CDR3 DNA: TGTGCCAGCAGTCCCGCTAACTCAGATACGCAGTATTTT
CDR3 protein: CASSPANSDTQYF

V gene: TRBV20-1
CDR3 length: 13
D gene: NA
clone size: NA
J gene: TRBJ1-1
CDR3 DNA: TGCAGTGCTAGACTTGTCCCGAGCACTGAAGCTTTCTTT
CDR3 protein: CSARLVPSTEAFF

V gene: TRBV6-1
CDR3 length: 14
D gene: NA
clone size: NA
J gene: TRBJ2-3
CDR3 DNA: TGTGCCAGCAGCCCCACGGAGGGACCAGATACGCAGTATTTT
CDR3 protein: CASSPTEGPDTQYF

V gene: TRBV12-3/TRBV12-4
CDR3 length: 14
D gene: TRBD2
clone size: NA
J gene: TRBJ2-1
CDR3 DNA: TGTGCCAGCAGTCGTACTAGCGGGAGGAGTGAGCAGTTCTTC
CDR3 protein: CASSRTSGRSEQFF

V gene: TRBV2
CDR3 length: 16
D gene: TRBD2
clone size: few
J gene: TRBJ2-3
CDR3 DNA: TGTGCCAACAGCCTCCTAGCGGGAGGGTCCACAGATACGCAGTATTTT
CDR3 protein: CANSLLAGGSTDTQYF

V gene: TRBV2
CDR3 length: 14
D gene: NA
clone size: few
J gene: TRBJ2-2
CDR3 DNA: TGTGCCAGCAAAGGGGGAGGGAGAACCGGGGAGCTGTTTTTT
CDR3 protein: CASKGGGRTGELFF

V gene: TRBV6-1
CDR3 length: 13
D gene: NA
clone size: NA
J gene: TRBJ1-1
CDR3 DNA: TGTGCCAGCAGTCTCCGGACAGCCACTGAAGCTTTCTTT
CDR3 protein: CASSLRTATEAFF

V gene: TRBV20-1
CDR3 length: 15
D gene: NA
clone size: many
J gene: TRBJ2-3
CDR3 DNA: TGCAGTGCCGCGCGGGATGGGTGGGGCACAGATACGCAGTATTTT
CDR3 protein: CSAARDGWGTDTQYF

V gene: TRBV3-1
CDR3 length: 14
D gene: NA
clone size: many
J gene: TRBJ2-1
CDR3 DNA: TGTGCCAGCACCCCAAGGTATCGGTACAATGAGCAGTTCTTC
CDR3 protein: CASTPRYRYNEQFF

V gene: TRBV6-1
CDR3 length: 13
D gene: NA
clone size: few
J gene: TRBJ1-2
CDR3 DNA: TGTGCCAGCAGTGTACCAGGCACCTATGGCTACACCTTC
CDR3 protein: CASSVPGTYGYTF

V gene: TRBV12-3/TRBV12-4
CDR3 length: 14
D gene: NA
clone size: many
J gene: TRBJ2-7
CDR3 DNA: TGTGCCAGCAGTTCGGGGCAGGTCCCCTACGAGCAGTACTTC
CDR3 protein: CASSSGQVPYEQYF

V gene: TRBV28
CDR3 length: 11
D gene: NA
clone size: NA
J gene: TRBJ1-1
CDR3 DNA: TGTGCCCTGAGGGTGAACACTGAAGCTTTCTTT
CDR3 protein: CALRVNTEAFF

V gene: TRBV11-3
CDR3 length: 13
D gene: NA
clone size: few
J gene: TRBJ2-7
CDR3 DNA: TGTGCCAGCAGCAAGAGGGTAGTCCACGAGCAGTACTTC
CDR3 protein: CASSKRVVHEQYF

V gene: TRBV19
CDR3 length: 12
D gene: NA
clone size: NA
J gene: TRBJ1-5
CDR3 DNA: TGTGCCAGTAGCATCGCCGGTCAGCCCCAGCATTTT
CDR3 protein: CASSIAGQPQHF

V gene: TRBV4-1
CDR3 length: 17
D gene: TRBD1
clone size: NA
J gene: TRBJ1-1
CDR3 DNA: TGCGCCAGCAGCCAAGACCCGGGACAGACCATGAACACTGAAGCTTTCTTT
CDR3 protein: CASSQDPGQTMNTEAFF

V gene: TRBV6-2/TRBV6-3
CDR3 length: 14
D gene: NA
clone size: NA
J gene: TRBJ2-7
CDR3 DNA: TGTGCCAGCAGTTACGCAGGGAGCTCCTACGAGCAGTACTTC
CDR3 protein: CASSYAGSSYEQYF

V gene: TRBV28
CDR3 length: 15
D gene: NA
clone size: NA
J gene: TRBJ2-1
CDR3 DNA: TGTGCCAGCGGAGGCCTTGGACGGTCCTACAATGAGCAGTTCTTC
CDR3 protein: CASGGLGRSYNEQFF

V gene: TRBV28
CDR3 length: 15
D gene: TRBD1
clone size: many
J gene: TRBJ2-5
CDR3 DNA: TGTGCCAGCAGTAACGGACAGGGAGAGGGGGAGACCCAGTACTTC
CDR3 protein: CASSNGQGEGETQYF

V gene: TRBV5-1
CDR3 length: 15
D gene: NA
clone size: NA
J gene: TRBJ2-1
CDR3 DNA: TGCGCCAGCAGTTCCGGGGGGCCGGGAGGCAATGAGCAGTTCTTC
CDR3 protein: CASSSGGPGGNEQFF

V gene: TRBV6-1
CDR3 length: 15
D gene: NA
clone size: NA
J gene: TRBJ2-1
CDR3 DNA: TGTGCCAGCTCCCGGGCCACCCTGGACTACAATGAGCAGTTCTTC
CDR3 protein: CASSRATLDYNEQFF